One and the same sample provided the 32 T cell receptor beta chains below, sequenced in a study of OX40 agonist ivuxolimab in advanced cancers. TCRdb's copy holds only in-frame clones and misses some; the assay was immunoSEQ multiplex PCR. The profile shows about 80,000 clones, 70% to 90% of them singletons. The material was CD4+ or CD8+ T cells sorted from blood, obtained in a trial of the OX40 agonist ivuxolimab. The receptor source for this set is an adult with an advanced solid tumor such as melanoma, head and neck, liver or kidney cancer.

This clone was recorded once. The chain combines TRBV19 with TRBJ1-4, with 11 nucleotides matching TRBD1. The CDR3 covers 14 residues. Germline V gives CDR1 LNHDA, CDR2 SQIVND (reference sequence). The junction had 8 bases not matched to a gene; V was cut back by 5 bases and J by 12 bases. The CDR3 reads CASSGQGAEGELFF. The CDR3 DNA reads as TGTGCCAGTAGTGGACAGGGGGCCGAGGGGGAACTGTTTTTT.

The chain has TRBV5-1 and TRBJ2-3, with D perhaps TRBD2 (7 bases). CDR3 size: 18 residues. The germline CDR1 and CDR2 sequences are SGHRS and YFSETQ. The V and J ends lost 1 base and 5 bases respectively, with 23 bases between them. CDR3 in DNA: TGCGCCAGCAGCTTGAGGACTAGTGGGGGCCGTAGGGAAGATACGCAGTATTTT. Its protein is CASSLRTSGGRREDTQYF.

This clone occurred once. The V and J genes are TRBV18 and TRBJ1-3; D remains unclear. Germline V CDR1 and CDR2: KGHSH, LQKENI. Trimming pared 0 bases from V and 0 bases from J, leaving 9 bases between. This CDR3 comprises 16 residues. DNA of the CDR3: TGTGCCAGCTCACCACCAGGGCAGAGCTCTGGAAACACCATATATTTT. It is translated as CASSPPGQSSGNTIYF.

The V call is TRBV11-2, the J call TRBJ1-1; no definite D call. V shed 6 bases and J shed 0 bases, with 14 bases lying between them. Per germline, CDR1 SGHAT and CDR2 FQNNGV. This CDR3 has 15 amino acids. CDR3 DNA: TGTGCCAGCAGAGTTGCGGGGTTAATGAACACTGAAGCTTTCTTT. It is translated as CASRVAGLMNTEAFF.

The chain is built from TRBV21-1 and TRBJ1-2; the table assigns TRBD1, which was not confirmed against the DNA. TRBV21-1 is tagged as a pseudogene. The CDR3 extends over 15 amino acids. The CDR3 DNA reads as TGTGCCAGCAGCAACGGGACAGATCCTAACTATGGCTACACCTTC. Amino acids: CASSNGTDPNYGYTF.

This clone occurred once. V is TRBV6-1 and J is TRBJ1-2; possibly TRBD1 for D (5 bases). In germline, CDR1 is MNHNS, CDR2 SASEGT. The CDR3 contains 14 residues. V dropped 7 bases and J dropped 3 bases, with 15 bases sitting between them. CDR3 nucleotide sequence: TGTGCCAGCAAAGTGCAGGGCGCTTACTATGGCTACACCTTC. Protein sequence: CASKVQGAYYGYTF.

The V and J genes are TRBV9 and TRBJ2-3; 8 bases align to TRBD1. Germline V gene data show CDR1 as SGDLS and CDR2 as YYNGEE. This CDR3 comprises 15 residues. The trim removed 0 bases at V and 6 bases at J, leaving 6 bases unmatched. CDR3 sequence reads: CASSVGTGGGDTQYF. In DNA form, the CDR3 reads TGTGCCAGCAGCGTAGGTACAGGGGGTGGGGATACGCAGTATTTT.

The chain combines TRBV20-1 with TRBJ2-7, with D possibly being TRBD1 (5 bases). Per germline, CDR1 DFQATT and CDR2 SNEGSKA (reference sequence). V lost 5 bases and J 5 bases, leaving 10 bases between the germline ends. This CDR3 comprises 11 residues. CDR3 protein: CSAQGSHEQYF. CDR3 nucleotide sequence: TGCAGTGCTCAGGGATCCCACGAGCAGTACTTC.

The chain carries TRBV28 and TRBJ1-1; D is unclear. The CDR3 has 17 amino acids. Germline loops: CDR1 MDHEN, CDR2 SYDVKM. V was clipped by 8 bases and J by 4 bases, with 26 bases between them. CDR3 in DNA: TGTGCCAGCCCCCCCAGCTCGGGCAGTTATGACTTCACTGAAGCTTTCTTT. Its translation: CASPPSSGSYDFTEAFF.

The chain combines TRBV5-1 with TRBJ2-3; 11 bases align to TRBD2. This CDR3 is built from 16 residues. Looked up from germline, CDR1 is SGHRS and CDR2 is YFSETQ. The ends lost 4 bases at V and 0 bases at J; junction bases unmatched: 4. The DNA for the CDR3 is TGCGCCAGCAGCGAAACTAGCGGGGGAAGCACAGATACGCAGTATTTT. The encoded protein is CASSETSGGSTDTQYF.

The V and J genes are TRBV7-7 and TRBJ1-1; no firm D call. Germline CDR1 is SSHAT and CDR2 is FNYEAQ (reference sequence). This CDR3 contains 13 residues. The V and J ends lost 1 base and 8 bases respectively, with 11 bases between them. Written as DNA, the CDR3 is TGTGCCAGCAGCTTAGACCCGGCGGCGGAAGCTTTCTTT. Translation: CASSLDPAAEAFF.

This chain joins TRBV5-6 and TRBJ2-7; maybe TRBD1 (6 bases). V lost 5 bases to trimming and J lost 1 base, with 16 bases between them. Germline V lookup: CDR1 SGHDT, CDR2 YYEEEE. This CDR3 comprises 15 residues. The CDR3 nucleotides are TGTGCCAGCAGGCTCCTGGGGGCGTCTTCCTACGAGCAGTACTTC. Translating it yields CASRLLGASSYEQYF.

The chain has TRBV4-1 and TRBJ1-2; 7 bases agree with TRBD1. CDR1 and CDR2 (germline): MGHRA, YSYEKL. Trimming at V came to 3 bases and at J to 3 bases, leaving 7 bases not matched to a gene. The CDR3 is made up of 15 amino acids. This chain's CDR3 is CASSHQTGTDYGYTF. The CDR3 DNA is TGCGCCAGCAGCCACCAGACAGGGACGGACTATGGCTACACCTTC.

CDR3 sequence: CASSQDLRWLYYEQYF. CDR3 nucleotide sequence: TGCGCCAGCAGCCAAGATCTCAGATGGCTCTACTACGAGCAGTACTTC. This rearrangement joins TRBV4-1 to TRBJ2-7; D gene uncertain. V lost 0 bases, J lost 3 bases, and 15 bases lay in between. This CDR3 is built from 16 residues. The germline V gene has CDR1 MGHRA and CDR2 YSYEKL.

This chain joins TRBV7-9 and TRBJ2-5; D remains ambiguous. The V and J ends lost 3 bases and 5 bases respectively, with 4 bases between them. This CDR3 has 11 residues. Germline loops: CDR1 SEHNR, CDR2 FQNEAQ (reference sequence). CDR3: CASSFSETQYF. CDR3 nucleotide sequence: TGTGCCAGCAGCTTTTCGGAGACCCAGTACTTC. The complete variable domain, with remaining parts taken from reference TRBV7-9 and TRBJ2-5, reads DTGVSQNPRHKITKRGQNVTFRCDPISEHNRLYWYRQTLGQGPEFLTYFQNEAQLEKSRLLSDRFSAERPKGSFSTLEIQRTEQGDSAMYLCASSFSETQYFGPGTRLLVL.

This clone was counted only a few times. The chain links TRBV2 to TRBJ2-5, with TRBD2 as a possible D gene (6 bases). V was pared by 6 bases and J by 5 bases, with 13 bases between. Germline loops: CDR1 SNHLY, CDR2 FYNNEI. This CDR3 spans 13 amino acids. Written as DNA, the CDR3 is TGTGCCAGCAGCCGTGGAGGGGTGGAGACCCAGTACTTC. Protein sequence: CASSRGGVETQYF.

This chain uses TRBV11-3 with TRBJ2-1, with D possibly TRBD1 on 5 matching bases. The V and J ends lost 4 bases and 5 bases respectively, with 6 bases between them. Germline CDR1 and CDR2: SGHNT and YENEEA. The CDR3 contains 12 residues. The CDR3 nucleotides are TGTGCCAGCAGCTCCAGGGACAATGAGCAGTTCTTC. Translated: CASSSRDNEQFF.

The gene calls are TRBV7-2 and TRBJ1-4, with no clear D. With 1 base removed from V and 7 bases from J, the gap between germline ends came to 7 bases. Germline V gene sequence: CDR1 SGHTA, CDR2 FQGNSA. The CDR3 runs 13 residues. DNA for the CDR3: TGTGCCAGCAGCTTAGGACCTCTTGAAAAACTGTTTTTT. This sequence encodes CASSLGPLEKLFF.

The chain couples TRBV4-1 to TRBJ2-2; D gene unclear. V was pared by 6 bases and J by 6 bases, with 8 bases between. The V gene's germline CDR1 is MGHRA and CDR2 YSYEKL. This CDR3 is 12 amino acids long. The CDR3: CASRTIPGELFF. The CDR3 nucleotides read TGCGCCAGCAGGACAATACCCGGGGAGCTGTTTTTT.

This chain's CDR3 is CASSMTTNTEAFF. The DNA of the CDR3 is TGCGCCAGCAGCATGACAACCAACACTGAAGCTTTCTTT. The chain carries TRBV5-1 and TRBJ1-1, with unresolved D. CDR3 length equals 13 residues. Germline V gene data show CDR1 as SGHRS and CDR2 as YFSETQ. The germline V and J ends were trimmed by 4 bases and 2 bases, with 9 bases remaining between them.

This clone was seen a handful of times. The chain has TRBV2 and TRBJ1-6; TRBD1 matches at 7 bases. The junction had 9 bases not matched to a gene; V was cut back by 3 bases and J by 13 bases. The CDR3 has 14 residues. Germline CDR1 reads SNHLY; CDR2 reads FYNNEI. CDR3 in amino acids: CASSEGGGLPPLHF. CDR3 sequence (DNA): TGTGCCAGCAGTGAGGGAGGGGGCCTCCCCCCCCTCCACTTT.

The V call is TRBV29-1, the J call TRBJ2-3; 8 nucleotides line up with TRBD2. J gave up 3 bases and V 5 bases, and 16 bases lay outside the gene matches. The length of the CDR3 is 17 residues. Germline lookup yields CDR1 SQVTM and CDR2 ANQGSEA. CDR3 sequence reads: CSVSGSGGALETDTQYF. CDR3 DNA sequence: TGCAGCGTTAGTGGGTCCGGGGGGGCCTTGGAGACAGATACGCAGTATTTT.

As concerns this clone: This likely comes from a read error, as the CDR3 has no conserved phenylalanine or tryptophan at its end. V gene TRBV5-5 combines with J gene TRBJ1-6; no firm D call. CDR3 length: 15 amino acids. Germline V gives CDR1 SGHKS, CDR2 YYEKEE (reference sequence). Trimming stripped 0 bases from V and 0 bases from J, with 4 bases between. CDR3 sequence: CASSLASSYNSPLHL. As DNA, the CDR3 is TGTGCCAGCAGCTTGGCCAGCTCCTATAATTCACCCCTCCACCTT.

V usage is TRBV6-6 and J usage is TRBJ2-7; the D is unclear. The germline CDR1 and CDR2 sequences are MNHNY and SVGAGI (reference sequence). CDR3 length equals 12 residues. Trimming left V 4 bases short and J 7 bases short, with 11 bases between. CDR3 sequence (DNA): TGTGCCAGCAGTTTACTCTCGAGGGAGCAGTACTTC. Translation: CASSLLSREQYF.

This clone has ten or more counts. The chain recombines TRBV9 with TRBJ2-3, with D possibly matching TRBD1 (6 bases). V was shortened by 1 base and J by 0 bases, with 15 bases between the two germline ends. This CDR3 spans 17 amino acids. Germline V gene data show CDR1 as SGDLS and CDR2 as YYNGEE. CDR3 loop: CASSVLQGSTSTDTQYF. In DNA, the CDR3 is TGTGCCAGCAGCGTACTACAGGGTTCAACTAGCACAGATACGCAGTATTTT.

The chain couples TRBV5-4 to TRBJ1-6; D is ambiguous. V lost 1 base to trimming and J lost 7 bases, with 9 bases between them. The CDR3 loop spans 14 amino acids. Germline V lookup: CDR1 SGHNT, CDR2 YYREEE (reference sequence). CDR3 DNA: TGTGCCAGCAGCTTGACAGAGGTAAATTCACCCCTCCACTTT. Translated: CASSLTEVNSPLHF. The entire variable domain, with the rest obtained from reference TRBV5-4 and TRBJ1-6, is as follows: ETGVTQSPTHLIKTRGQQVTLRCSSQSGHNTVSWYQQALGQGPQFIFQYYREEENGRGNFPPRFSGLQFPNYSSELNVNALELDDSALYLCASSLTEVNSPLHFGNGTRLTVT.

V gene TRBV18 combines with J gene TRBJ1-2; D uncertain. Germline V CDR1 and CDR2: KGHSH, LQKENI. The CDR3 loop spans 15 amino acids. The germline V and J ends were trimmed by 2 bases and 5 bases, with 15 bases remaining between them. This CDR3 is CASSPIYGTSYGYTF. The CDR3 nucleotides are TGTGCCAGCTCACCAATATACGGCACCAGTTATGGCTACACCTTC.

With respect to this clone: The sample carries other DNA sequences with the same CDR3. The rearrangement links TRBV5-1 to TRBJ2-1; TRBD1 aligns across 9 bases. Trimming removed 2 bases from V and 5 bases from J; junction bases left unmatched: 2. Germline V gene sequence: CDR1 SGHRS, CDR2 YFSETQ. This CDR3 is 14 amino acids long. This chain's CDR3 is CASSLRTGDNEQFF. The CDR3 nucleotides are TGCGCCAGCAGCTTAAGGACAGGGGACAATGAGCAGTTCTTC. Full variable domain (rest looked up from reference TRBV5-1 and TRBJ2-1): KAGVTQTPRYLIKTRGQQVTLSCSPISGHRSVSWYQQTPGQGLQFLFEYFSETQRNKGNFPGRFSGRQFSNSRSEMNVSTLELGDSALYLCASSLRTGDNEQFFGPGTRLTVL.

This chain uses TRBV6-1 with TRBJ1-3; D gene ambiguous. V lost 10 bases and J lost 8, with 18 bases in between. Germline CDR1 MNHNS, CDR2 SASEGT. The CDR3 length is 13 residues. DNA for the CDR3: TGTGCCACCGCCGTGTCCCGTCGGGACACCATATATTTT. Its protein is CATAVSRRDTIYF.

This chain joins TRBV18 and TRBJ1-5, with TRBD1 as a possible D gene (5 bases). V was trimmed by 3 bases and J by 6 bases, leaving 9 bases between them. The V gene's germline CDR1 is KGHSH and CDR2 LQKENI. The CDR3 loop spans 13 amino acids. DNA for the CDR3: TGTGCCAGCTCACCTGGGGGGAGTCAGCCCCAGCATTTT. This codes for CASSPGGSQPQHF.

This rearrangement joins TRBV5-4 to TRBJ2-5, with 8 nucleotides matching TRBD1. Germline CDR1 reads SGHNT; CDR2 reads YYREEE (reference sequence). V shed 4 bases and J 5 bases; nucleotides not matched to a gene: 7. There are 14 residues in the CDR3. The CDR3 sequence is CASSLDRVSETQYF. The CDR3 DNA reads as TGTGCCAGCAGCCTGGACAGGGTTTCGGAGACCCAGTACTTC.

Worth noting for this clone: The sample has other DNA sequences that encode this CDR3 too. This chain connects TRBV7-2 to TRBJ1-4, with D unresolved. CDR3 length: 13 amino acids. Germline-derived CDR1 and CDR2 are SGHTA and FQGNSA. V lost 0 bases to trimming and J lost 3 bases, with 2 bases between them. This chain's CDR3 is CASSLAPNEKLFF. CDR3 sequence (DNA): TGTGCCAGCAGCTTAGCGCCTAATGAAAAACTGTTTTTT.